These 28 T cell receptor beta chains came from one sample sequenced in a study of T cell repertoires in cytomegalovirus infection (dated by TCRdb to about 2019). Sequencing was performed on an Illumina HiSeq 1500. The public reads were quality trimmed at Q25 with fastp and then assembled into clones with MiXCR by TCRdb, keeping productive beta chains. Here each entry gathers all rows of one CDR3 protein and keeps the most common genes and DNA. This sample is represented by around 750,000 distinct CDR3 sequences; 30% to 35% of them were singletons. The ten biggest clones cover around 12% of the sample. The antigens of these receptors remain unknown. Reading the label with the study, this specimen's treatment or condition is: in vitro stimulation with specific CMV peptide epitopes to enrich CMV-specific T cells. Sequencing was performed on cultured CD8+ T cells from PBMCs, taken from culture after CMV antigen stimulation. These receptors all stem from a human donor in good health (CMV status not recorded). Some clones in this sample may be carry-over from other donors' samples.

This sequence joins TRBV2 and TRBJ2-3; unclear D gene. CDR3 size: 16 residues. V lost 3 bases and J lost 6, with 19 bases in between. Per the germline V gene, CDR1 is SNHLY and CDR2 is FYNNEI. Here the CDR3 DNA reads TGTGCCAGCAGTGACGAAAGACTGCGTGATGTGGATACGCAGTATTTT. Its translation: CASSDERLRDVDTQYF.

V is TRBV5-4 and J is TRBJ2-7, with D perhaps matching TRBD1 (5 bases). This CDR3 is built from 14 residues. CDR1 is SGHNT and CDR2 is YYREEE in the germline V gene (reference sequence). The germline V and J ends were trimmed by 4 bases and 3 bases, with 14 bases remaining between them. In DNA, the CDR3 is TGTGCCAGCAGCACAGATCAGGGTATCTACGAGCAGTACTTC. This sequence encodes CASSTDQGIYEQYF.

The count of this clonotype is one. This chain joins TRBV6-6 and TRBJ2-5; 8 bases agree with TRBD1. The CDR3 length is 13 residues. Germline V gives CDR1 MNHNY, CDR2 SVGAGI (reference sequence). The V and J ends lost 5 bases and 10 bases, in that order; junction bases with no gene match: 9. Here the CDR3 reads CASSTQDRVDQYF. The CDR3 DNA sequence: TGTGCCAGCAGTACTCAGGACAGGGTAGACCAGTACTTC.

This clonotype was detected many times. The chain carries TRBV12-5 and TRBJ2-7; D may correspond to TRBD1 or TRBD2 (5 bases each). Germline lookup yields CDR1 LGHNT and CDR2 FRNRAP. V lost 4 bases, J lost 5 bases, and 15 bases lay in between. The CDR3 consists of 14 residues. CDR3 protein: CASGSGTSRDEQYF. CDR3 sequence (DNA): TGTGCTAGTGGTTCGGGGACCTCGCGGGACGAGCAGTACTTC.

The genes are TRBV7-4 and TRBJ1-1; TRBD1 aligns across 9 bases. This CDR3 has 17 residues. Germline CDR1 is SGHVT and CDR2 is SQSDAQ. V lost 1 base and J lost 4; bases outside the gene matches: 10. The CDR3 DNA sequence: TGTGCCAGCAGCTTAGGATTTGGGACAGGGAATGGCACTGAAGCTTTCTTT. Translated: CASSLGFGTGNGTEAFF.

The chain couples TRBV5-1 to TRBJ2-2, with TRBD1 matching over 9 bases. CDR1 is SGHRS and CDR2 is YFSETQ in the germline V gene. The ends lost 5 bases at V and 5 bases at J; junction bases unmatched: 7. The CDR3 is made up of 15 amino acids. In DNA, the CDR3 is TGCGCCAGCAGACCGACAGGGGGAATGACCGGGGAGCTGTTTTTT. This sequence encodes CASRPTGGMTGELFF.

This clonotype was counted only a few times. V gene TRBV7-9 combines with J gene TRBJ1-3; D is undetermined. V was pared by 1 base and J by 3 bases, with 13 bases between. CDR3 length equals 16 residues. Germline values: CDR1 SEHNR, CDR2 FQNEAQ (reference sequence). The DNA of the CDR3 is TGTGCCAGCAGCTTAGACCAGTCTGAGATTGGAAACACCATATATTTT. Its protein is CASSLDQSEIGNTIYF.

V gene TRBV7-2 combines with J gene TRBJ2-4; TRBD1 might be the D (6 bases). The germline gives CDR1 SGHTA, CDR2 FQGNSA. The CDR3 is made up of 14 amino acids. V was cut by 7 bases and J by 0 bases, with 10 bases left in between. CDR3 sequence (DNA): TGTGCCAGCACCAGGGGCCTAGCCAAAAACATTCAGTACTTC. Translated, it gives CASTRGLAKNIQYF.

The table lists this clonotype with many counts. The gene calls are TRBV7-9 and TRBJ2-3, with TRBD1 matching over 8 bases. V lost 6 bases to trimming and J lost 3 bases; unmatched junction nucleotides: 8. The germline V gene encodes CDR1 SEHNR and CDR2 FQNEAQ (reference sequence). The CDR3 has 15 residues. CDR3 residues: CASRSTGDGTDTQYF. In nucleotides, the CDR3 is TGTGCCAGCAGGTCGACAGGGGATGGGACAGATACGCAGTATTTT.

As DNA, the CDR3 is TGTGCCAGCAGCCGGGGACTAGCGGGGCATAATGAGCAGTTCTTC. It yields the protein CASSRGLAGHNEQFF. The V and J genes are TRBV7-6 and TRBJ2-1, with 13 bases that match TRBD2. V lost 5 bases and J lost 7; bases outside the gene matches: 5. The CDR3 is 15 residues long. From germline, CDR1 is SGHVS and CDR2 FNYEAQ.

The gene calls are TRBV7-9 and TRBJ2-2, with a tentative D call TRBD2 (6 bases). Germline CDR1 SEHNR, CDR2 FQNEAQ (reference sequence). V lost 11 bases and J lost 3, with 16 bases in between. The CDR3 loop spans 14 amino acids. The CDR3 loop reads CAGGTPRHTGELFF. The CDR3 DNA sequence: TGTGCCGGGGGGACTCCCCGTCACACCGGGGAGCTGTTTTTT.

This clonotype was observed a few times. This chain joins TRBV6-6 and TRBJ2-2; no clear D gene. The ends were cut back, 3 bases at V and 6 bases at J, with 14 bases in the middle. Germline CDR1 reads MNHNY; CDR2 reads SVGAGI (reference sequence). This CDR3 has 15 residues. This CDR3 is CASSYSAERAGELFF. DNA for the CDR3: TGTGCCAGCAGTTATTCGGCGGAAAGGGCCGGGGAGCTGTTTTTT.

This clonotype was seen only a few times. The rearrangement joins TRBV7-9 to TRBJ2-5; no reliable D call. This CDR3 has 16 residues. V was trimmed by 5 bases and J by 2 bases, leaving 18 bases between them. The germline CDR1 and CDR2 sequences are SEHNR and FQNEAQ (reference sequence). CDR3 bases: TGTGCCAGCAGCCCCCCCTTCGGGTTACCGCAAGAGACCCAGTACTTC. Translated, it gives CASSPPFGLPQETQYF. Using reference TRBV7-9 and TRBJ2-5 for the parts outside the CDR3, the full variable domain is DTGVSQNPRHKITKRGQNVTFRCDPISEHNRLYWYRQTLGQGPEFLTYFQNEAQLEKSRLLSDRFSAERPKGSFSTLEIQRTEQGDSAMYLCASSPPFGLPQETQYFGPGTRLLVL.

The rearrangement uses TRBV28 and TRBJ1-2; D perhaps matches TRBD1 (5 bases). The germline V gene encodes CDR1 MDHEN and CDR2 SYDVKM. The CDR3 is 15 amino acids. V lost 8 bases, J lost 0 bases, and 16 bases lay in between. DNA for the CDR3: TGTGCCAGCCGGGGGTCGAAAGGAACTAACTATGGCTACACCTTC. Its translation is CASRGSKGTNYGYTF.

This chain uses TRBV7-9 with TRBJ1-1; the D is unclear. With 2 bases removed from V and 0 bases from J, the gap between germline ends came to 10 bases. The germline V gene encodes CDR1 SEHNR and CDR2 FQNEAQ (reference sequence). CDR3 length: 15 residues. CDR3 coding DNA: TGTGCCAGCAGCTTAAGTCCAAACATGAACACTGAAGCTTTCTTT. Its protein product is CASSLSPNMNTEAFF. The variable domain in full, completed from reference TRBV7-9 and TRBJ1-1, reads DTGVSQNPRHKITKRGQNVTFRCDPISEHNRLYWYRQTLGQGPEFLTYFQNEAQLEKSRLLSDRFSAERPKGSFSTLEIQRTEQGDSAMYLCASSLSPNMNTEAFFGQGTRLTVV.

This clonotype was seen only a few times. The rearrangement links TRBV11-3 to TRBJ2-2; the D gene is possibly TRBD2 (6 bases). V lost 0 bases and J 3 bases, leaving 17 bases between the germline ends. CDR1 and CDR2 from the germline V gene are SGHNT and YENEEA. The CDR3 covers 18 residues. CDR3 coding DNA: TGTGCCAGCAGCTTAGATCTGGAGCTAGCGCTCGACACCGGGGAGCTGTTTTTT. Protein sequence: CASSLDLELALDTGELFF.

V is TRBV10-3 and J is TRBJ2-3; 9 bases match TRBD1. Germline V CDR1 and CDR2: ENHRY, SYGVKD. This CDR3 has 16 residues. V was pared by 4 bases and J by 0 bases, with 5 bases of the junction left unmatched. The CDR3 bases are TGTGCCATCAGTGGGGGACAGGGTGACAGCACAGATACGCAGTATTTT. This gives the protein CAISGGQGDSTDTQYF.

This clonotype was detected ten times or more. The chain combines TRBV7-2 with TRBJ2-7, with 9 bases lining up with TRBD1. Germline V gives CDR1 SGHTA, CDR2 FQGNSA. The V segment lost 0 bases and the J segment 3 bases; nucleotides outside the gene matches: 12. This CDR3 contains 18 residues. CDR3 in amino acids: CASSLASGQGSRYYEQYF. The CDR3 nucleotides are TGTGCCAGCAGCTTAGCGTCGGGACAGGGATCCCGATACTACGAGCAGTACTTC.

The chain combines TRBV6-1 with TRBJ2-7; D call uncertain. Trimming took off 1 base at V and 9 bases at J, with 13 bases between the two ends. Germline V gene data show CDR1 as MNHNS and CDR2 as SASEGT. CDR3 size: 13 residues. CDR3 sequence: CASSEGVSYTQYV. As DNA, the CDR3 is TGTGCCAGCAGTGAAGGAGTCTCCTACACGCAGTACGTC.

V usage is TRBV11-2 and J usage is TRBJ2-3; D is possibly TRBD1 (5 bases). This CDR3 comprises 19 residues. The V end was cut by 5 bases, the J end by 1 base, with 25 bases between. The germline gives CDR1 SGHAT, CDR2 FQNNGV. DNA for the CDR3: TGTGCCAGCAGCATGGGGCGGCTGGTAGGAACTATACGCACAGATACGCAGTATTTT. Amino acid sequence: CASSMGRLVGTIRTDTQYF.

The chain carries TRBV19 and TRBJ1-4; 9 nucleotides align to TRBD1. V gave up 0 bases and J gave up 7 bases; unmatched junction bases: 9. In germline, CDR1 is LNHDA, CDR2 SQIVND (reference sequence). The CDR3 sequence is 17 residues long. In nucleotides, the CDR3 is TGTGCCAGTAGTATAGATAGGTGGGACAGGGAGGGTGAAAAACTGTTTTTT. Translation: CASSIDRWDREGEKLFF. Full variable domain (missing parts from reference TRBV19 and TRBJ1-4): DGGITQSPKYLFRKEGQNVTLSCEQNLNHDAMYWYRQDPGQGLRLIYYSQIVNDFQKGDIAEGYSVSREKKESFPLTVTSAQKNPTAFYLCASSIDRWDREGEKLFFGSGTQLSVL.

This clonotype came up a few times. V is TRBV6-5 and J is TRBJ2-5; TRBD2 aligns across 14 bases. The CDR3 has 17 amino acids. The V gene's germline CDR1 is MNHEY and CDR2 SVGAGI. The ends lost 6 bases at V and 1 base at J; junction bases unmatched: 7. The chain's CDR3 is CASSLRGLAGVQETQYF. The CDR3 nucleotides read TGTGCCAGCAGCCTACGGGGACTAGCGGGGGTCCAAGAGACCCAGTACTTC.

This rearrangement joins TRBV11-3 to TRBJ2-1; no firm D call. CDR1 and CDR2 from the germline V gene are SGHNT and YENEEA. V was cut by 0 bases and J by 6 bases, with 9 bases left in between. The CDR3 consists of 14 residues. The CDR3 loop is CASSLDPNGNEQFF. The CDR3 DNA sequence: TGTGCCAGCAGCTTAGACCCTAATGGCAATGAGCAGTTCTTC.

For this clonotype: It may be a read error: a sequence one base away is much more abundant. The V and J genes are TRBV6-2 or TRBV6-3 and TRBJ2-3, with no clear D. The germline V gene encodes CDR1 MNHEY and CDR2 SVGEGT. This CDR3 has 11 residues. V shed 6 bases and J shed 4 bases, with 5 bases lying between them. CDR3 in amino acids: CASRWSDTQYF. Written as DNA, the CDR3 is TGTGCCAGCAGGTGGTCAGATACGCAGTATTTT.

This clonotype has at least ten counts. The chain uses TRBV12-3 or TRBV12-4 and TRBJ2-2, with D perhaps TRBD2 (6 bases). Trimming took off 3 bases at V and 2 bases at J, with 16 bases between the two ends. The CDR3 runs to 17 residues. DNA of the CDR3: TGTGCCAGCAGTTTCCTCCCCGGGGGATATAACACCGGGGAGCTGTTTTTT. Amino acid sequence: CASSFLPGGYNTGELFF.

The chain links TRBV27 to TRBJ1-6, with TRBD1 matching 7 bases. Germline V lookup: CDR1 MNHEY, CDR2 SMNVEV (reference sequence). This CDR3 spans 15 amino acids. The V segment lost 6 bases and the J segment 8 bases; nucleotides outside the gene matches: 10. The CDR3 reads CASRPRGRRDSPLHF. CDR3 coding DNA: TGTGCCAGCAGACCTAGGGGGCGCAGGGATTCACCCCTCCACTTT.

The chain has TRBV27 and TRBJ2-7, with TRBD1 identical over 9 bases. CDR1 is MNHEY, CDR2 SMNVEV, per germline (reference sequence). This CDR3 has 12 residues. Trimming at V came to 5 bases and at J to 6 bases, leaving 2 bases not matched to a gene. This CDR3 reads CASSTTGGEQYF. CDR3 nucleotide sequence: TGTGCCAGCAGTACGACAGGGGGCGAGCAGTACTTC.

This clonotype was seen at least ten times. This chain uses TRBV7-8 with TRBJ1-5, with D possibly TRBD1 on 5 matching bases. CDR3 length: 16 amino acids. V lost 3 bases, J lost 1 base, and 13 bases lay in between. The V gene's germline CDR1 is SGHVS and CDR2 FQNEAQ. DNA of the CDR3: TGTGCCAGCAGCTTTGGGGGGGAGTCGAGCAATCAGCCCCAGCATTTT. It specifies CASSFGGESSNQPQHF. Variable domain in full (rest from reference TRBV7-8 and TRBJ1-5): GAGVSQSPRYKVAKRGQDVALRCDPISGHVSLFWYQQALGQGPEFLTYFQNEAQLDKSGLPSDRFFAERPEGSVSTLKIQRTQQEDSAVYLCASSFGGESSNQPQHFGDGTRLSIL.